These 25 T cell receptor beta chains share one sample of origin, sequenced in a study of blood T cell repertoires in COVID-19. TCRdb's copy holds only in-frame clones and misses some; the assay was immunoSEQ multiplex PCR. The data hold fewer than 300,000 clones, with more than 85% observed a single time. The sequenced sample was peripheral blood. Receptors were obtained from a person aged 18-30 years with COVID-19, enrolled during active disease.

J is TRBJ2-1 and V is TRBV19, with 13 bases that match TRBD2. CDR1 and CDR2 from the germline V gene are LNHDA and SQIVND (reference sequence). With 6 bases clipped from V and 9 bases from J, the junction kept 14 bases outside the gene matches. The length of the CDR3 is 17 residues. The CDR3 bases are TGTGCCAGTAGCGATCCCTTACTAGCGGGAGGGTTCCCTGAGCAGTTCTTC. It specifies CASSDPLLAGGFPEQFF.

The chain combines TRBV7-3 with TRBJ1-2; D unresolved. The germline V gene has CDR1 SGHTA and CDR2 FQGTGA. The CDR3 spans 13 residues. Trimming shortened V by 5 bases and J by 4 bases, and 11 bases separated the two germline ends. As DNA, the CDR3 is TGTGCCAGCAGCCCCGACTTTGGCTATGGCTACACCTTC. Translating gives CASSPDFGYGYTF.

The rearrangement uses TRBV4-2 and TRBJ2-5, with TRBD2 matching 14 bases. CDR1 and CDR2 (germline): LGHNA, YNFKEQ. Trimming at V came to 0 bases and at J to 3 bases, leaving 12 bases not matched to a gene. The CDR3 length is 20 residues. CDR3: CASSQERWGLAGVIKETQYF. The CDR3 coding sequence is TGTGCCAGCAGCCAAGAGCGTTGGGGACTAGCGGGAGTAATTAAAGAGACCCAGTACTTC.

The chain employs TRBV4-1 and TRBJ2-4; 13 bases match TRBD2. The CDR3 length is 17 residues. Germline CDR1 is MGHRA and CDR2 is YSYEKL. The junction had 12 bases not matched to a gene; V was cut back by 3 bases and J by 10 bases. CDR3 in DNA: TGCGCCAGCAGCCACCGCGGGACTAGCGGGATGGTTGGGATTCAGTACTTC. This codes for CASSHRGTSGMVGIQYF.

The rearrangement uses TRBV7-2 and TRBJ2-5; D unclear. Deletions cut 3 bases from V and 0 bases from J, with 5 bases between. Germline V CDR1 and CDR2: SGHTA, FQGNSA. The CDR3 is 13 amino acids. The CDR3 bases are TGTGCCAGCAGCTTGGCAAACCAAGAGACCCAGTACTTC. It is translated as CASSLANQETQYF.

The chain combines TRBV18 with TRBJ2-4; D is unclear. The V gene lost 0 bases and the J gene lost 5 bases, with 5 bases spanning the gap. The CDR3 contains 13 residues. Germline-derived CDR1 and CDR2 are KGHSH and LQKENI. This CDR3 is CASSPPAENIQYF. The DNA for the CDR3 is TGTGCCAGCTCACCACCGGCAGAAAACATTCAGTACTTC.

This chain uses TRBV29-1 with TRBJ2-4; 8 positions match TRBD1. Germline-derived CDR1 and CDR2 are SQVTM and ANQGSEA. V lost 6 bases to trimming and J lost 8 bases; unmatched junction nucleotides: 9. The CDR3 length is 13 residues. The CDR3 nucleotides are TGCAGCGTAAAACCGGGACAGGATGACATTCAGTACTTC. Its translation is CSVKPGQDDIQYF. The variable domain in full, with the rest retrieved from reference TRBV29-1 and TRBJ2-4, is SAVISQKPSRDICQRGTSLTIQCQVDSQVTMMFWYRQQPGQSLTLIATANQGSEATYESGFVIDKFPISRPNLTFSTLTVSNMSPEDSSIYLCSVKPGQDDIQYFGAGTRLSVL.

The chain combines TRBV7-2 with TRBJ2-1; no definite D call. CDR3 length: 12 amino acids. Trimming removed 3 bases at V and 10 bases at J, with 10 bases between. Germline CDR1 and CDR2: SGHTA and FQGNSA. CDR3 in amino acids: CASSFHIGEQFF. The CDR3 DNA reads TGTGCCAGCAGCTTCCATATCGGGGAGCAGTTCTTC. The full variable domain, in which reference TRBV7-2 and TRBJ2-1 provide the parts outside the CDR3, is GAGVSQSPSNKVTEKGKDVELRCDPISGHTALYWYRQSLGQGLEFLIYFQGNSAPDKSGLPSDRFSAERTGGSVSTLTIQRTQQEDSAVYLCASSFHIGEQFFGPGTRLTVL.

This CDR3 is CASSLGGRNSPLHF. The DNA for the CDR3 is TGTGCCAGCAGTTTAGGAGGGAGGAATTCACCCCTCCACTTT. The chain carries TRBV27 and TRBJ1-6; D call uncertain. The CDR3 runs to 14 residues. Germline lookup yields CDR1 MNHEY and CDR2 SMNVEV (reference sequence). Deletions cut 2 bases from V and 7 bases from J, with 9 bases between.

The CDR3 bases are TGTGCCAGCAGGGCGGCGGGATACACAGATACGCAGTATTTT. Translation: CASRAAGYTDTQYF. The J gene is TRBJ2-3, the V gene TRBV28; D is perhaps TRBD2 (6 bases). The CDR3 is 14 amino acids. Germline CDR1 and CDR2: MDHEN and SYDVKM. The V end lost 6 bases, the J end lost 2 bases, and 12 bases lay between the germline ends.

The DNA of the CDR3 is TGTGCCAGCAGCAGACCGAGACTAGCGGGAGCGTACGAGCAGTACTTC. It encodes CASSRPRLAGAYEQYF. V and J are TRBV13 and TRBJ2-7; 12 bases fit TRBD2. Per germline, CDR1 PRHDT and CDR2 FYEKMQ (reference sequence). CDR3 size: 16 residues. J lost 4 bases, V lost 5 bases, and 9 bases had no gene match.

The chain combines TRBV5-6 with TRBJ1-2, with D possibly being TRBD1 (6 bases). Germline CDR1 SGHDT, CDR2 YYEEEE. V dropped 0 bases and J dropped 0 bases, with 12 bases sitting between them. This CDR3 contains 16 residues. The CDR3 sequence is CASSLAGDTPNYGYTF. The CDR3, as DNA: TGTGCCAGCAGCTTGGCAGGGGACACTCCTAACTATGGCTACACCTTC.

This chain links TRBV10-3 with TRBJ2-7, with 7 positions matching TRBD1. V lost 6 bases and J lost 5; bases outside the gene matches: 13. Germline CDR1 and CDR2: ENHRY and SYGVKD. The CDR3 totals 15 residues. The CDR3 here is CAIRNYSGTVNEQYF. The CDR3 coding sequence is TGTGCCATCAGAAACTATTCCGGGACAGTTAACGAGCAGTACTTC.

The genes are TRBV6-5 and TRBJ2-2, with D possibly matching TRBD1 (5 bases). This CDR3 spans 16 amino acids. CDR1 is MNHEY, CDR2 SVGAGI, per germline. Trimming cost V 4 bases and J 5 bases, with 17 bases left between them. CDR3 in amino acids: CASSSKTDHGTGELFF. The CDR3 nucleotides are TGTGCCAGCAGTTCCAAGACAGATCATGGGACCGGGGAGCTGTTTTTT.

The CDR3 protein is CASSRDSSTDTQYF. The CDR3 coding sequence is TGTGCCAGCAGCCGGGACAGCAGCACAGATACGCAGTATTTT. The genes are TRBV28 and TRBJ2-3, with TRBD1 matching over 7 bases. Trimming took 6 bases from V and 0 from J; bases not matched to a gene: 3. Germline V gene lookup returns CDR1 MDHEN and CDR2 SYDVKM. CDR3 length: 14 residues.

The rearrangement joins TRBV7-2 to TRBJ2-1, with D unresolved. V was trimmed by 5 bases and J by 0 bases, leaving 17 bases between them. The CDR3 has 17 residues. Germline CDR1 reads SGHTA; CDR2 reads FQGNSA. CDR3 bases: TGTGCCAGCAGCCAGCGTCCGCCTTCGAGCTCCTACAATGAGCAGTTCTTC. Protein: CASSQRPPSSSYNEQFF.

V is TRBV5-1 and J is TRBJ2-7; 8 nucleotides align to TRBD2. This CDR3 spans 16 amino acids. The V gene's germline CDR1 is SGHRS and CDR2 YFSETQ. The V segment lost 5 bases and the J segment 0 bases; nucleotides outside the gene matches: 10. As DNA, the CDR3 is TGCGCCAGCAGTCGCCCGATAGCGGGGATCTCCTACGAGCAGTACTTC. Amino acids: CASSRPIAGISYEQYF.

The chain employs TRBV28 and TRBJ2-3; D is uncertain. Germline lookup yields CDR1 MDHEN and CDR2 SYDVKM. Trimming removed 6 bases from V and 2 bases from J, with 12 bases in between. The CDR3 extends over 14 amino acids. CDR3 amino acids: CASSSRINTDTQYF. CDR3 nucleotides: TGTGCCAGCAGCAGTCGAATTAACACAGATACGCAGTATTTT.

This clone was picked up a small number of times. The chain recombines TRBV19 with TRBJ1-1; D is ambiguous. The CDR3 contains 13 residues. The germline CDR1 and CDR2 sequences are LNHDA and SQIVND (reference sequence). Trimming removed 5 bases at V and 2 bases at J, with 9 bases between. The CDR3 region is CASSPPGNTEAFF. CDR3 DNA sequence: TGTGCCAGTAGTCCTCCGGGTAACACTGAAGCTTTCTTT.

V gene TRBV5-1 combines with J gene TRBJ2-1; 7 bases match TRBD1. J gave up 4 bases and V 3 bases, and 7 bases lay outside the gene matches. From germline, CDR1 is SGHRS and CDR2 YFSETQ. The CDR3 loop spans 15 amino acids. DNA of the CDR3: TGCGCCAGCAGCTACGACGGACAGGATTACAATGAGCAGTTCTTC. Translating gives CASSYDGQDYNEQFF.

The V call is TRBV5-4, the J call TRBJ2-1; 9 nucleotides line up with TRBD2. The CDR3 consists of 16 residues. In germline, CDR1 is SGHNT, CDR2 YYREEE (reference sequence). V shed 0 bases and J 10 bases; nucleotides not matched to a gene: 11. As DNA, the CDR3 is TGTGCCAGCAGCTTGGCCCTACTAGCGGGCGGCCGCGAGCAGTTCTTC. Amino acids: CASSLALLAGGREQFF.

The rearrangement uses TRBV7-9 and TRBJ2-7; 7 bases are a match to TRBD2. The germline V gene has CDR1 SEHNR and CDR2 FQNEAQ (reference sequence). The V and J ends lost 5 bases and 2 bases, in that order; junction bases with no gene match: 15. This CDR3 region has 17 residues. Here the CDR3 DNA reads TGTGCCAGCAGCCTCCAAATTTGGGCTAGCGGAACCTACGAGCAGTACTTC. This gives the protein CASSLQIWASGTYEQYF.

Only one count was recorded for this clone. The chain uses TRBV27 and TRBJ2-5; TRBD2 agrees at 9 bases. Germline-derived CDR1 and CDR2 are MNHEY and SMNVEV (reference sequence). The CDR3 is 18 residues long. With 6 bases clipped from V and 5 bases from J, the junction kept 19 bases outside the gene matches. The CDR3 region has the DNA TGTGCCAGCAGGCGGGGTAAAGCTAGCGGGACGAGCGGGGAGACCCAGTACTTC. As protein: CASRRGKASGTSGETQYF.

V is TRBV6-5 and J is TRBJ1-4; D might be TRBD1 (5 bases). The CDR3 runs to 14 residues. In germline, CDR1 is MNHEY, CDR2 SVGAGI. Trimming took off 5 bases at V and 6 bases at J, with 13 bases between the two ends. The CDR3 sequence is CASSRIRGDEKLFF. CDR3 coding DNA: TGTGCCAGCAGTCGAATTAGGGGCGATGAAAAACTGTTTTTT.

V and J are TRBV29-1 and TRBJ1-2, with 9 bases identical to TRBD1. Germline V gene data show CDR1 as SQVTM and CDR2 as ANQGSEA. The J segment lost 6 bases and the V segment lost 1 base, leaving 6 bases of the junction unmatched. This CDR3 region has 14 residues. CDR3 in amino acids: CSVEGQGVDDGYTF. The CDR3 nucleotides read TGCAGCGTTGAAGGACAGGGGGTAGATGATGGCTACACCTTC.